The T cell receptor (beta chain) under discussion was sequenced for a study of T cell responses to AZD1222 COVID-19 vaccine. Study-wide results and caveats: Vaccine-associated CD4 TCRs spanned spike, dominant at 160-218 and 743-854. None of the repertoires were sampled until the peak T cell response had passed. Just a handful of AZD1222 recipients were seropositive at baseline.

A note on this clone: Antigen specificity is unknown.

Data came from immunoSEQ multiplex PCR; TCRdb stores just in-frame clones and leaves some out. The table lists 50,000 to 70,000 clones, about 86% of them singletons. Pooling was applied to second doses at about 4 or about 12 weeks. This CDR3 spans 15 amino acids. CDR1 and CDR2 (germline): LNHDA, SQIVND (reference sequence). V was cut by 4 bases and J by 1 base, with 11 bases left in between. The V and J genes are TRBV19 and TRBJ2-4; TRBD1 might be the D (6 bases). The sequence was obtained from an adult who received the AZD1222 COVID-19 vaccine. The sequencing here drew on peripheral blood, taken 28 days after the second AZD1222 dose. The CDR3 loop is CASSNLGAAKNIQYF. CDR3 bases: TGTGCCAGTAGTAATTTGGGGGCGGCCAAAAACATTCAGTACTTC.